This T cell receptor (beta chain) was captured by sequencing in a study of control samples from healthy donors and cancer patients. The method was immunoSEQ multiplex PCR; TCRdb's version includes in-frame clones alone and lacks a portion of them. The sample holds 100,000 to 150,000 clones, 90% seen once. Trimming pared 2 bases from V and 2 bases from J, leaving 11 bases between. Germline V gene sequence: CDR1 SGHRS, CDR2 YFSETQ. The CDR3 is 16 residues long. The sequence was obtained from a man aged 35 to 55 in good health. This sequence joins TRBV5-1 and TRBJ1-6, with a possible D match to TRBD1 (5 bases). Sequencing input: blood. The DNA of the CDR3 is TGCGCCAGCAGCTTAGAGGGGAGGACCTATAATTCACCCCTCCACTTT. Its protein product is CASSLEGRTYNSPLHF.